This T cell receptor (beta chain) was observed in a study of T cell responses to AZD1222 COVID-19 vaccine. The study's findings and limits: Vaccine-associated CD4 TCRs ranged over spike, dominating at 160-218 and 743-854. The sample set comprised mostly white British donors with more females, and clonal diversity was possibly underestimated. Nearly half of unique spike-specific TCRs reportedly avoided B.1.351 and B.1.1.7 mutated regions.

Measured with immunoSEQ multiplex PCR; TCRdb has only the in-frame clones, and not every one. This table has about 120,000 clones, roughly 91% appearing once. A remark on this clone: The antigen remains unidentified.

The source of this sequence is an adult who received the AZD1222 COVID-19 vaccine. This sample comprised peripheral blood, obtained 28 days after the second AZD1222 dose.

The CDR3 DNA follows: TGTGCCAGCAGCCCGGATGGGGGTTACACTGAAGCTTTCTTT. Amino acids: CASSPDGGYTEAFF. The chain couples TRBV5-4 to TRBJ1-1; possibly TRBD1 for D (5 bases). This CDR3 spans 14 amino acids. Trimming removed 4 bases from V and 3 bases from J, with 13 bases in between. CDR1 is SGHNT and CDR2 is YYREEE in the germline V gene (reference sequence).